This T cell receptor (beta chain) was observed in a study of vaccination and CD4 T cells after COVID-19. Study as a whole: Investigators took post-vaccine samples a median roughly 72 days after dose two, within a range of 14 to 241. Stimuli were overlapping spike peptide pools of SARS-CoV-2 and three common cold coronaviruses (HCoV-NL63, HCoV-OC43, HCoV-229E).

The junction had 2 bases not matched to a gene; V was cut back by 1 base and J by 3 bases. Germline CDR1 reads LGHDT; CDR2 reads YNNKEL (reference sequence). This CDR3 spans 14 amino acids. An Oncomine TCR Beta short-read assay was used to sequence the DNA from cultured CD4+ T cells. Genomic DNA was isolated from cultured CD4+ T cells. MiXCR, run by TCRdb on the PCR reads, gives a single entry per CDR3 protein. The sample has about 20,000 distinct CDR3 sequences; almost 50% are singletons. In the case of this clonotype: The antigen is not known.

As to treatment: 10-day PBMC culture with coronavirus spike peptide pools or control peptides (ViraFEST assay). T cells were expanded with peptide pools, and expanded clonotypes were identified by TCR sequencing. The clonotype was recovered from a human donor who had recovered from COVID-19. This chain connects TRBV3-1 to TRBJ2-7; 8 bases map to TRBD2. Sequencing was done on a sample of CD4+ T cells from blood, cultured in vitro. The CDR3 coding sequence is TGTGCCAGCAGCCAAGGGGCGGGAGGCTACGAGCAGTACTTC. Translating gives CASSQGAGGYEQYF.